This note documents a single T cell receptor beta chain sequence. Its antigen is as yet unknown. This sample stems from a study of cytomegalovirus exposure and HLA in healthy donors. The CDR3 consists of 14 residues. V was pared by 4 bases and J by 4 bases, with 11 bases between. CDR1 and CDR2 (germline): MGHDK, SYGVNS. General study points: Altogether, 160 or so TCR beta chains were recorded as cytomegalovirus-associated.

In the PCR, 60 Vbeta and 13 Jbeta primers were used. This table comes from immunoSEQ multiplex PCR, and its TCRdb copy is limited to in-frame clones, with some not included. Here the sample spans some 150,000 clones, 70% to 90% being singletons. Sequenced material: PBMCs. The source of this sequence is a woman aged 25-40 years in good health and CMV-seronegative. The chain carries TRBV25-1 and TRBJ2-4; TRBD1 might be the D (5 bases). In DNA form, the CDR3 reads TGTGCCAGCAGTGGCCTCAAGGGGAAAAACATTCAGTACTTC. Protein product: CASSGLKGKNIQYF.